This T cell receptor beta chain was profiled in a study of cytomegalovirus exposure and HLA in healthy donors. Study results and caveats: In a later analysis, CMV-associated beta chains were mostly HLA-associated, it appeared. What a later analysis reportedly showed was that an Asian-associated ancestry cluster had fewer N-insertions than the approximately 700-donor mean. Follow-up analysis found HLA locus-dependent TCR association rates, highest for DRB1 and lowest for HLA-C.

Concerning this clone: Its antigen is still unknown.

The PCR used 60 Vbeta and 13 Jbeta primers. TCRdb keeps only in-frame clones here, not all; method: immunoSEQ multiplex PCR. Here the sample spans under 200,000 clones, 75% to 80% being singletons. The V gene's germline CDR1 is SEHNR and CDR2 FQNEAQ (reference sequence). CDR3 length: 14 amino acids. With V trimmed by 4 bases and J by 2 bases, 4 bases remained unmatched. The sample comprised PBMCs. The source is a woman aged 25 to 45 in good health and CMV-seropositive. This chain connects TRBV7-9 to TRBJ1-1; 7 bases are a match to TRBD1. The CDR3 bases are TGTGCCAGCAGCTCCGGACAGGTAAACACTGAAGCTTTCTTT. Amino acid sequence: CASSSGQVNTEAFF.